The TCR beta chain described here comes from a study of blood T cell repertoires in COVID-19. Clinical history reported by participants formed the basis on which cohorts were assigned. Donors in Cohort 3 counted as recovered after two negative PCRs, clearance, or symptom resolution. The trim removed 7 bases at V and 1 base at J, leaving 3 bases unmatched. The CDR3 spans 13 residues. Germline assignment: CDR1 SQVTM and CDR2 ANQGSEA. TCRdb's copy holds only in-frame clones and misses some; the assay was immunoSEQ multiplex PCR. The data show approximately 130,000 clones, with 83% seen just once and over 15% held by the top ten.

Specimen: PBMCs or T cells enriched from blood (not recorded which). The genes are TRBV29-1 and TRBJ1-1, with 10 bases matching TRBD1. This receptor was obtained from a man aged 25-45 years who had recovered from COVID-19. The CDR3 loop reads CSARDRGNTEAFF. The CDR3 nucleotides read TGCAGCGCCCGGGACAGGGGGAACACTGAAGCTTTCTTT.